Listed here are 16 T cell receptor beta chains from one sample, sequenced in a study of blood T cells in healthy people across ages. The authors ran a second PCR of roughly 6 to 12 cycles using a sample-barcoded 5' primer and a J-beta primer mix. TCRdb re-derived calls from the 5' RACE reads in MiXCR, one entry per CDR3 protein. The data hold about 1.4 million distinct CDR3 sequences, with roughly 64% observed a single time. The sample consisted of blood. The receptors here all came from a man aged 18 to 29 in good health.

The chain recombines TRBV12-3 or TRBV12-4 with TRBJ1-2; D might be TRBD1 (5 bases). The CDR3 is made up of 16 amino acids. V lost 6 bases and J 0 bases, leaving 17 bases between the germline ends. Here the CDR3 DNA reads TGTGCCAGCAGGCCTTGGGGGGGGGATCCTAACTATGGCTACACCTTC. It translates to CASRPWGGDPNYGYTF.

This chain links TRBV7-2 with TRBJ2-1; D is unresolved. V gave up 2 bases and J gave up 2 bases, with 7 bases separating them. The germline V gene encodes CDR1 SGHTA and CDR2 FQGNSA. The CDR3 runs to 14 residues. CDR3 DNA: TGTGCCAGCAGCTTAAAAGGCCCCTACAATGAGCAGTTCTTC. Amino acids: CASSLKGPYNEQFF.

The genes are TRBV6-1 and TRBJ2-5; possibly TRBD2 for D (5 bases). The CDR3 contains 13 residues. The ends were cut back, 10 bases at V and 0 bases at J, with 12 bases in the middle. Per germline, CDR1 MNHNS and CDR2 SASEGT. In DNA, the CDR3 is TGTGCCACCGAGAGGAGGTACCAAGAGACCCAGTACTTC. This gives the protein CATERRYQETQYF.

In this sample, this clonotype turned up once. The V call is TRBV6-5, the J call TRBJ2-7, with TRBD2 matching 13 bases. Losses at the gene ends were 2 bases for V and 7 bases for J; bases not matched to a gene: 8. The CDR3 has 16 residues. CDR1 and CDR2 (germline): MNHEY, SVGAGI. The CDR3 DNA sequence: TGTGCCAGCAGTTACCGGACTAGCGGGGGCAAGTCGGAGCAGTACTTC. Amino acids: CASSYRTSGGKSEQYF.

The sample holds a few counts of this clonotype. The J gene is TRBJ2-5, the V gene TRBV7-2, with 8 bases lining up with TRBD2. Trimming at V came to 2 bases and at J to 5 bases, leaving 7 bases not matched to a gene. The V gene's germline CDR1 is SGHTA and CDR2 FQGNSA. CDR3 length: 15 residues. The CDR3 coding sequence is TGTGCCAGCAGCTTAACAGGACTAGCTGGGGAGACCCAGTACTTC. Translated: CASSLTGLAGETQYF.

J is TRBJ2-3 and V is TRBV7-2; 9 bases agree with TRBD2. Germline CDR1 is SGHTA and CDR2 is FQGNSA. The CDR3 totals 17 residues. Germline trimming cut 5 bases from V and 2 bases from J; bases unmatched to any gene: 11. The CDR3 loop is CASSVSSLAGPTDTQYF. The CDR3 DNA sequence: TGTGCCAGCAGCGTCAGTAGCCTAGCGGGACCCACAGATACGCAGTATTTT. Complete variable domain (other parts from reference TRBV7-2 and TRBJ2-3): GAGVSQSPSNKVTEKGKDVELRCDPISGHTALYWYRQSLGQGLEFLIYFQGNSAPDKSGLPSDRFSAERTGGSVSTLTIQRTQQEDSAVYLCASSVSSLAGPTDTQYFGPGTRLTVL.

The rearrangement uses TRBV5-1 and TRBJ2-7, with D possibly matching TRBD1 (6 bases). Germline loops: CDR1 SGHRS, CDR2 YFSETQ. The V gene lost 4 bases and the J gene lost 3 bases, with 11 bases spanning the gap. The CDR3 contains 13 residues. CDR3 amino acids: CASSGQTGYEQYF. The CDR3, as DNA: TGCGCCAGCAGCGGCCAGACAGGCTACGAGCAGTACTTC.

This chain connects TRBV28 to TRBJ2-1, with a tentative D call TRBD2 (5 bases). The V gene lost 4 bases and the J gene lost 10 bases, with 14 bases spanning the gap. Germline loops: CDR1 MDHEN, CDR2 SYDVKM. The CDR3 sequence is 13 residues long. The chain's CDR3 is CASSSGWAGEQFF. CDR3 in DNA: TGTGCCAGCAGTTCAGGATGGGCGGGCGAGCAGTTCTTC.

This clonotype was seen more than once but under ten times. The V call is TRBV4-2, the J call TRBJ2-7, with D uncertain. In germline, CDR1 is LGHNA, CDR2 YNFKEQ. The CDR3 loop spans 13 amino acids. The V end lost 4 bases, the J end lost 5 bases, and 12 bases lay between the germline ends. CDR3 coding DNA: TGTGCCAGCAGCCGCGCAAAACCTGACGAGCAGTACTTC. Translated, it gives CASSRAKPDEQYF.

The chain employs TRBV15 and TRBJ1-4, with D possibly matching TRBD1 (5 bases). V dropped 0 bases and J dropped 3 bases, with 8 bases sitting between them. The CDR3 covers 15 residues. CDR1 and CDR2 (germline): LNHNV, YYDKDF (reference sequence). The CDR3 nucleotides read TGTGCCACCAGCAGAGATATGGGGCCTAATGAAAAACTGTTTTTT. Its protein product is CATSRDMGPNEKLFF. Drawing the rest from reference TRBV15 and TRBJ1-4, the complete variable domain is DAMVIQNPRYQVTQFGKPVTLSCSQTLNHNVMYWYQQKSSQAPKLLFHYYDKDFNNEADTPDNFQSRRPNTSFCFLDIRSPGLGDTAMYLCATSRDMGPNEKLFFGSGTQLSVL.

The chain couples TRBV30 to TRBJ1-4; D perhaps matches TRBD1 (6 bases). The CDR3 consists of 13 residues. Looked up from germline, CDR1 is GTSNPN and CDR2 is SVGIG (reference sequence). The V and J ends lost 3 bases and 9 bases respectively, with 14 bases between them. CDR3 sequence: CAWSGDNFQKLFF. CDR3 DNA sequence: TGTGCCTGGAGCGGGGACAATTTCCAAAAACTGTTTTTT. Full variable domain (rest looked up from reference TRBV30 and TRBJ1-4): SQTIHQWPATLVQPVGSPLSLECTVEGTSNPNLYWYRQAAGRGLQLLFYSVGIGQISSEVPQNLSASRPQDRQFILSSKKLLLSDSGFYLCAWSGDNFQKLFFGSGTQLSVL.

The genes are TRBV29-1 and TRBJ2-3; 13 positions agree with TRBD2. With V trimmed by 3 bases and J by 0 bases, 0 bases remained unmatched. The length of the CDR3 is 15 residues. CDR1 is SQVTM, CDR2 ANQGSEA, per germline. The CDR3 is CSVEGLAGSTDTQYF. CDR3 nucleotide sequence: TGCAGCGTTGAGGGACTAGCGGGGAGCACAGATACGCAGTATTTT.

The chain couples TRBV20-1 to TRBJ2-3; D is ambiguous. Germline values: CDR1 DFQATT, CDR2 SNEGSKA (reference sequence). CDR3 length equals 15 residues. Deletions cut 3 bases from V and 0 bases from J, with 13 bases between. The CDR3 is CSASEAVTSTDTQYF. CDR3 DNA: TGCAGTGCTAGTGAGGCAGTGACTAGCACAGATACGCAGTATTTT.

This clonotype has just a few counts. The CDR3 reads CASSYLGEAFF. The CDR3 DNA is TGTGCCAGCAGTTACTTAGGAGAAGCTTTCTTT. The J gene is TRBJ1-1, the V gene TRBV6-5; D uncertain. Trimming removed 1 base at V and 8 bases at J, with 5 bases between. This CDR3 contains 11 residues. Germline CDR1 reads MNHEY; CDR2 reads SVGAGI.

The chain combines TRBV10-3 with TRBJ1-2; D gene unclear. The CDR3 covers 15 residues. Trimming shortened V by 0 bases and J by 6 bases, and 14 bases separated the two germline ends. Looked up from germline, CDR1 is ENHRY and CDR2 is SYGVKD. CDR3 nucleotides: TGTGCCATCAGTGAGTCGCGGGAGGACTTAAATGGCTACACCTTC. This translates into CAISESREDLNGYTF.

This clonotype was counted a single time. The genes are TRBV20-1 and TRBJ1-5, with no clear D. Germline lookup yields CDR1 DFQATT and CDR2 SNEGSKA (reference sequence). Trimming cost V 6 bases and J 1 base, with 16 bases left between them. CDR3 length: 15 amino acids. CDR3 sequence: CSAEGGSGSNQPQHF. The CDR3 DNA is TGCAGTGCGGAGGGAGGAAGTGGAAGCAATCAGCCCCAGCATTTT.